One and the same sample provided the 3 T cell receptor beta chains below, sequenced in a study of T-cell reconstitution after alpha-beta-depleted transplantation in children. Unique molecular identifiers were incorporated when the TCRbeta library was constructed. TCRdb analysed the PCR reads with MiXCR anew, one entry per CDR3 protein. The sample contains a few hundred thousand distinct CDR3 sequences, around a tenth of which appear only once. The sample here was peripheral blood, taken 180 days after TCRalphabeta/CD19-depleted stem cell transplant. The origin of the receptors is a male patient aged 2-15 years who had a stem cell transplant for chronic granulomatous disease, so the T cells may come from the graft donor.

This clonotype was observed at least ten times. The chain recombines TRBV12-3 or TRBV12-4 with TRBJ1-1, with D unresolved. V was trimmed by 2 bases and J by 7 bases, leaving 11 bases between them. This CDR3 region has 13 residues. For the CDR3, the DNA is TGTGCCAGCAGTTTAATATCGAACGTTGAAGCTTTCTTT. As protein: CASSLISNVEAFF.

There are many counts of this clonotype. The chain couples TRBV29-1 to TRBJ2-7; D is undetermined. Between the trimmed V and J ends, which lost 4 bases and 3 bases, there was a span of 7 bases. Germline V gene sequence: CDR1 SQVTM, CDR2 ANQGSEA. The CDR3 is made up of 11 amino acids. CDR3 in amino acids: CSVGAIYEQYF. CDR3 DNA: TGCAGCGTTGGGGCAATCTACGAGCAGTACTTC.

Many counts were recorded for this clonotype. This sequence joins TRBV15 and TRBJ2-7, with TRBD1 matching 9 bases. The CDR3 is made up of 13 amino acids. Trimming at V came to 9 bases and at J to 7 bases, leaving 10 bases not matched to a gene. The germline gives CDR1 LNHNV, CDR2 YYDKDF (reference sequence). The CDR3 is CATSRDRVLEQYF. CDR3 in DNA: TGTGCCACGTCCCGGGACAGGGTCCTTGAGCAGTACTTC.